This T cell receptor beta chain stems from a study of blood T cells in healthy people across ages. Germline lookup yields CDR1 MNHEY and CDR2 SMNVEV (reference sequence). This CDR3 comprises 14 residues. Trimming pared 5 bases from V and 7 bases from J, leaving 15 bases between. The authors ran a second PCR of 7 to 11 cycles using a sample-barcoded 5' primer and a J-beta primer mix. In TCRdb, the 5' RACE reads were re-called with MiXCR into one record per CDR3 protein. The sample lists 1.2 million to 1.5 million distinct CDR3 sequences, 42% occurring once. The rearrangement uses TRBV27 and TRBJ1-5; D unclear. This TCR was sampled from a woman aged 18 to 35 in good health. Sequenced: blood. The CDR3: CASSVRVERQPQHF. DNA of the CDR3: TGTGCCAGCAGTGTAAGGGTCGAGAGGCAGCCCCAGCATTTT.